The rows below give T cell receptor beta chains drawn from one sample of a study of identical twins. TCRdb analysed the 5' RACE reads with MiXCR anew, one entry per CDR3 protein. Altogether more than 1.5 million distinct CDR3 sequences are present, more than 30% being singletons, with the ten largest covering approximately 0.29%. Specimen: cord blood. These receptors originate from a newborn girl in good health. Each CDR3 is given with its conserved first and last residue. A D gene is named only where the DNA matches it firmly. Clone size is given for some rows only: seen once, a few or many times, or a class if the clone is expanded.

. TRBJ1-5 TRBV28 . TGTGCCAGCAGTTATGGTACAGTTTATCAGCCCCAGCATTTT CASSYGTVYQPQHF
. TRBJ1-1 TRBV11-2 . TGTGCCAGCAGCTTAGCCCGGGACGTACTGGACACTGAAGCTTTCTTT CASSLARDVLDTEAFF
. TRBJ1-2 TRBV2 . TGTGCCAGCACAGGCCGGCCTGATAACTATGGCTACACCTTC CASTGRPDNYGYTF
TRBD2 TRBJ2-3 TRBV7-9 . TGTGCCAGCAGCTTGGCTAGCGGGGCCACAGATACGCAGTATTTT CASSLASGATDTQYF
. TRBJ2-2 TRBV6-1 . TGTGCCGTCCCGGGACTCACTTTCGGGGAGCTGTTTTTT CAVPGLTFGELFF
TRBD2 TRBJ2-1 TRBV7-2 few TGTGCCAGCAGCTTATCGGTAGCGGGGAGGGCCAGGAATGAGCAGTTCTTC CASSLSVAGRARNEQFF
TRBD2 TRBJ2-1 TRBV4-1 few TGCGCCAGCAGCAAACTAGCGGGGATTAGCTCCTACAATGAGCAGTTCTTC CASSKLAGISSYNEQFF
TRBD1 TRBJ2-7 TRBV28 many TGTGCCAGCAGTTTATTTTCCGGACAGGGGCTCAACGAGCAGTACTTC CASSLFSGQGLNEQYF
TRBD1 TRBJ1-4 TRBV12-3/TRBV12-4 . TGTGCCAGCAGCAGGATTGGACAGGCAAATGAAAAACTGTTTTTT CASSRIGQANEKLFF
. TRBJ1-6 TRBV3-1 . TGTGCTCGACTGAGAGAGGGGACTATCTCCTATAATTCACCCCTCCACTTT CARLREGTISYNSPLHF
. TRBJ1-1 TRBV20-1 . TGCAGTGCTAATTCGGCTCGGAACACTGAAGCTTTCTTT CSANSARNTEAFF
. TRBJ1-1 TRBV10-3 few TGTGCCATCAGTGAGTCGACAGGAGCTAACACTGAAGCTTTCTTT CAISESTGANTEAFF
. TRBJ2-5 TRBV5-1 many TGCGCCAGCAGCTTCTCGCGAGAGACCCAGTACTTC CASSFSRETQYF
TRBD1 TRBJ2-7 TRBV2 . TGTGCCAGCTGGGGACGGGACAGGGGCTCCTACGAGCAGTACTTC CASWGRDRGSYEQYF
. TRBJ1-6 TRBV6-1 few TGTGCCAGCAGTGAAAACGCTTCACCCCTCCACTTT CASSENASPLHF
. TRBJ2-1 TRBV20-1 few TGCAGTGCTAGGGGAAAAGCGAGCTCCTACAATGAGCAGTTCTTC CSARGKASSYNEQFF
. TRBJ1-6 TRBV20-1 . TGCAGTGCTGTCACAGTAGGTCTTGAGTCCTATAATTCACCCCTCCACTTT CSAVTVGLESYNSPLHF
TRBD2 TRBJ2-7 TRBV20-1 . TGCAGTGCTAGAGGCCCGGGACTAGCGGGTTTGGGCTTTGAAACGGCCTACGAGCAGTACTTC CSARGPGLAGLGFETAYEQYF
. TRBJ1-1 TRBV4-2 . TGTGCCAGCAGCCAAGTGTTCCGTTCCCCCGGACTGAACACTGAAGCTTTCTTT CASSQVFRSPGLNTEAFF
TRBD1 TRBJ2-4 TRBV6-6 . TGTGCCAGCACCCCAGGGGGCGAAAACATTCAGTACTTC CASTPGGENIQYF
. TRBJ1-2 TRBV6-1 . TGTGCCAGCAGTGACGGACGGAGGGCCTCCTATGGCTACACCTTC CASSDGRRASYGYTF
. TRBJ1-1 TRBV5-1 . TGCGCCAGCAGCTTGCAGGGATCAGAAGCTTTCTTT CASSLQGSEAFF
. TRBJ2-3 TRBV27 many TGTGCCAGCAGTTCCCGGACACCAAGCACAGATACGCAGTATTTT CASSSRTPSTDTQYF
TRBD1 TRBJ1-2 TRBV20-1 few TGCAGTGCTAGGGAACAGGGGGCGATTCCCTATGGCTACACCTTC CSAREQGAIPYGYTF
. TRBJ2-3 TRBV6-6 . TGTGCCAGCAGTTACCCTTTGCGGGGGCCCCGCACAGATACGCGGTATTTT CASSYPLRGPRTDTRYF
. TRBJ1-6 TRBV20-1 few TGCAGTGCTAGGAGACAGCCCAATTCACCCCTCCACTTT CSARRQPNSPLHF
. TRBJ2-3 TRBV24-1 . TGTGCCACCAGTGATTGGGCTGCAGATACGCAGTATTTT CATSDWAADTQYF
. TRBJ2-7 TRBV20-1 few TGCAGTGCCCGAGGAGAATACGAGCAGTACTTC CSARGEYEQYF
TRBD1 TRBJ2-7 TRBV12-3/TRBV12-4 . TGTGCCAGCAGTTTGCGGGACAGGGAGGTCGAGCAGTACTTC CASSLRDREVEQYF
TRBD2 TRBJ2-1 TRBV14 few TGTGCCAGCAGCCCGCTTGCGGGAGGGGTTCGGTACAATGAGCAGTTCTTC CASSPLAGGVRYNEQFF
. TRBJ1-5 TRBV28 . TGTGCCAGCAAGTCAGGGGATCAGCCCCAGCATTTT CASKSGDQPQHF
TRBD2 TRBJ2-1 TRBV4-1 . TGCGCCAGCAGCCACCCTGTTAGCGGGAGGCGGAATGAGCAGTTCTTC CASSHPVSGRRNEQFF
TRBD2 TRBJ2-3 TRBV4-2 few TGTGCCAGCAGCCAAGCTAGCGGGAGTGGAGATACGCAGTATTTT CASSQASGSGDTQYF
. TRBJ2-7 TRBV15 . TGTGCCACCAGCAGAGATGACCGGAGAGCCTACGAGCAGTACTTC CATSRDDRRAYEQYF
TRBD1 TRBJ2-4 TRBV7-2 few TGTGCCAGCAGGCGGACAGGGATAGCCAAAAACATTCAGTACTTC CASRRTGIAKNIQYF
. TRBJ2-6 TRBV6-2/TRBV6-3 few TGTGCCAGCAGTTTCTATCCCTCTGGGGCCAACGTCCTGACTTTC CASSFYPSGANVLTF
. TRBJ1-3 TRBV7-2 . TGTGCCAGCAGCCCTTATTATTCCATCCAGGGAAATGGAAACACCATATATTTT CASSPYYSIQGNGNTIYF
. TRBJ2-7 TRBV6-5 few TGTGCCAGCAAGGAGACCGGTGGACATCCGTCCTACGAGCAGTACTTC CASKETGGHPSYEQYF
. TRBJ1-1 TRBV7-9 . TGTGCCAGCAGCTTAGCGCGAGACCAGAACACTGAAGCTTTCTTT CASSLARDQNTEAFF
. TRBJ1-2 TRBV12-3/TRBV12-4 . TGTGCCAGCAGTCCCCACTCGACGGTTAACTATGGCTACACCTTC CASSPHSTVNYGYTF
TRBD2 TRBJ2-7 TRBV25-1 . TGTGCCAGCAGTGATAGCGGGAGCGCCTCCTACGAGCAGTACTTC CASSDSGSASYEQYF
. TRBJ2-7 TRBV27 many TGTGCCAGCAGTTTATCTTGGGACTACGAGCAGTACTTC CASSLSWDYEQYF